The sequence of this TCR beta chain was determined in a study of technical replicates of blood from several donors. Measured with immunoSEQ multiplex PCR; TCRdb has only the in-frame clones, and not every one. This sample has over 65,000 clones, with roughly 98% found just once. The TCR comes from a human donor in good health. Sequences were obtained from T cells isolated from PBMCs.

In DNA, the CDR3 is TGTGCCAGCAGCGGTACAACTCTACTCGGGGGCTACACCTTC. This codes for CASSGTTLLGGYTF. This chain joins TRBV27 and TRBJ1-2; D remains ambiguous. The V end was cut by 6 bases, the J end by 8 bases, with 19 bases between. The CDR3 contains 14 residues. Germline assignment: CDR1 MNHEY and CDR2 SMNVEV (reference sequence).